The clone carrying this TCR beta chain was seen ten or more times. The record originates from a study of T cells in Graves' hyperthyroidism and ophthalmopathy. Amplified TCR beta CDR3 regions came from RNA transcripts. Initially, a first-round RT-PCR of the TCR CDR3 employed the HTBI primer set. TCRdb reanalysed the multiplex PCR reads using MiXCR and keeps one entry per CDR3 protein. The sample has roughly 180,000 distinct CDR3 sequences; roughly 10% are singletons. Trimming at V came to 3 bases and at J to 4 bases, leaving 9 bases not matched to a gene. Germline V gene data show CDR1 as SGHTA and CDR2 as FQGNSA. This CDR3 spans 16 amino acids.

The sequencing input was blood. V gene TRBV7-2 combines with J gene TRBJ1-1, with TRBD1 matching over 9 bases. The receptor was isolated from a woman aged 18-30 years with Graves' hyperthyroidism that later progressed to Graves' ophthalmopathy. The CDR3 spells CASSFVTGGGGTEAFF. CDR3 nucleotide sequence: TGTGCCAGCAGCTTTGTCACAGGGGGCGGTGGCACTGAAGCTTTCTTT.